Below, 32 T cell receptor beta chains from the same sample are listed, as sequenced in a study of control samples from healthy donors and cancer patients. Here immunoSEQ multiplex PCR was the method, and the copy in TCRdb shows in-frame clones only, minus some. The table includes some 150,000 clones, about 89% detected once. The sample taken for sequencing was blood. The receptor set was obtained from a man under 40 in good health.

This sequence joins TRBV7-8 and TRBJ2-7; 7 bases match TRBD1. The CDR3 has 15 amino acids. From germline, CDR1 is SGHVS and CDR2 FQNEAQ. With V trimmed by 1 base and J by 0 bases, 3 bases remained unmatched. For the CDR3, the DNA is TGTGCCAGCAGCTTAGGGGGACAGAGCTCCTACGAGCAGTACTTC. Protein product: CASSLGGQSSYEQYF.

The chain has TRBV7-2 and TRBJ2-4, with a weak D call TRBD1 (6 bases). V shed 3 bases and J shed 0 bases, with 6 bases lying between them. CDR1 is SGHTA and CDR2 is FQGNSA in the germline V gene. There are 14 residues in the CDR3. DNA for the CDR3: TGTGCCAGCAGCTTGGACAGAGCCAAAAACATTCAGTACTTC. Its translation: CASSLDRAKNIQYF. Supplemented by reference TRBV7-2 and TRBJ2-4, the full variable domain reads GAGVSQSPSNKVTEKGKDVELRCDPISGHTALYWYRQSLGQGLEFLIYFQGNSAPDKSGLPSDRFSAERTGGSVSTLTIQRTQQEDSAVYLCASSLDRAKNIQYFGAGTRLSVL.

The CDR3 here is CASSLLAGGVDTQYF. In nucleotides, the CDR3 is TGTGCCAGCAGCCTCCTAGCGGGGGGGGTAGATACGCAGTATTTT. The chain is built from TRBV7-2 and TRBJ2-3; 12 bases match TRBD2. Per the germline V gene, CDR1 is SGHTA and CDR2 is FQGNSA. The CDR3 has 15 amino acids. The V segment lost 5 bases and the J segment 5 bases; nucleotides outside the gene matches: 5.

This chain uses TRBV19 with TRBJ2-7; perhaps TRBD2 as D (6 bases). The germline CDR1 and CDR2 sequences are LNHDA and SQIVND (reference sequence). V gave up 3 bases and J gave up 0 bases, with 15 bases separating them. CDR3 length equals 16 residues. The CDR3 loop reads CASSMAGRSGSYEQYF. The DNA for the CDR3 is TGTGCCAGTAGTATGGCAGGGAGGTCTGGCTCCTACGAGCAGTACTTC.

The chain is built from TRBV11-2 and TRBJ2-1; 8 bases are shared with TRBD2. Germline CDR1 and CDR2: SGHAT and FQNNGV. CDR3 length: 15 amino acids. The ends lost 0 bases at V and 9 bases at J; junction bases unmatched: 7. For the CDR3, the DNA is TGTGCCAGCAGCTTAGAGACGGGAGGGCCGGGTGAGCAGTTCTTC. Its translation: CASSLETGGPGEQFF.

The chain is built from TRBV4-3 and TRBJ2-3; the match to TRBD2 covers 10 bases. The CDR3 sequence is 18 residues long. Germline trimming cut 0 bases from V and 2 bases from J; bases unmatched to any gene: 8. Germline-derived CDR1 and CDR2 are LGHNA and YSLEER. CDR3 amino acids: CASSQDRTSGPLTDTQYF. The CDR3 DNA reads TGCGCCAGCAGCCAAGATAGGACTAGCGGTCCTCTCACAGATACGCAGTATTTT.

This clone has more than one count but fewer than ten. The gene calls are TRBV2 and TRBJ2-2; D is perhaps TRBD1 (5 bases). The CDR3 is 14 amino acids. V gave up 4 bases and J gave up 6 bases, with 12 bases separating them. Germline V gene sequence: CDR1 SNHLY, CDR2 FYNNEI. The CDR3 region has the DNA TGTGCCAGCAGTGGGGGCAGCTTAGCCGGGGAGCTGTTTTTT. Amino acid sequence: CASSGGSLAGELFF.

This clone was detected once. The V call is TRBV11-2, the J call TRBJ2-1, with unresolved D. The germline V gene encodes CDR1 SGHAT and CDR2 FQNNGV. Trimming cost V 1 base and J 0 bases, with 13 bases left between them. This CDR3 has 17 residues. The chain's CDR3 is CASSLVLGLGSYNEQFF. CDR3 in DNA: TGTGCCAGCAGCTTAGTGCTGGGCCTTGGCTCCTACAATGAGCAGTTCTTC.

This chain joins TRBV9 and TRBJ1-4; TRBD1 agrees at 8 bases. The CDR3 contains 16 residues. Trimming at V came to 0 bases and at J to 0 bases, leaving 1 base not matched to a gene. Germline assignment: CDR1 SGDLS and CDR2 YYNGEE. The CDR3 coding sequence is TGTGCCAGCAGCGTAGAACAGGGGGCAACTAATGAAAAACTGTTTTTT. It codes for CASSVEQGATNEKLFF.

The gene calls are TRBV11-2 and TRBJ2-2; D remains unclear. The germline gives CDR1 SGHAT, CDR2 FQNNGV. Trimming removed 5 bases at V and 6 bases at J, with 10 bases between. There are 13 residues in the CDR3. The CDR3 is CASSPRSAGELFF. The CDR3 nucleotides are TGTGCCAGCAGCCCAAGATCCGCCGGGGAGCTGTTTTTT. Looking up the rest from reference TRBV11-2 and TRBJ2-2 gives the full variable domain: EAGVAQSPRYKIIEKRQSVAFWCNPISGHATLYWYQQILGQGPKLLIQFQNNGVVDDSQLPKDRFSAERLKGVDSTLKIQPAKLEDSAVYLCASSPRSAGELFFGEGSRLTVL.

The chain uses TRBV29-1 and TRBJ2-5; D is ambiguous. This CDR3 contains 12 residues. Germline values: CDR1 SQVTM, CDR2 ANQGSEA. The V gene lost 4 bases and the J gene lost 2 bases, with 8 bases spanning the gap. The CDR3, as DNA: TGCAGCGTTGTCACAGCACAAGAGACCCAGTACTTC. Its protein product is CSVVTAQETQYF.

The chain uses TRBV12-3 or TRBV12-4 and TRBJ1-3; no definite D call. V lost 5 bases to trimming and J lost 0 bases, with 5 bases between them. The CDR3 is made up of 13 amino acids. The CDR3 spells CASSRDSGNTIYF. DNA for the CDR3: TGTGCCAGCAGTCGGGACTCTGGAAACACCATATATTTT.

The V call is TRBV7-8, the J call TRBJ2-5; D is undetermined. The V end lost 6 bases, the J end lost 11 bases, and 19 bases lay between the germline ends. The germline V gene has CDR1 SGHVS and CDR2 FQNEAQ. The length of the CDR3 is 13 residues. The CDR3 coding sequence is TGTGCCAGCAGGGGATTGGGGTCAACTATACAGTACTTC. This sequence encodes CASRGLGSTIQYF.

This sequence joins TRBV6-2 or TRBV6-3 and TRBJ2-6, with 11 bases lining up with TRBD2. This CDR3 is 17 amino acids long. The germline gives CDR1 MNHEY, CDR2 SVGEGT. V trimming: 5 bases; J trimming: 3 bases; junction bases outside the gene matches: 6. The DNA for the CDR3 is TGTGCCAGCAGTCCCTTACTAGCGGGAGTTGGGGCCAACGTCCTGACTTTC. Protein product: CASSPLLAGVGANVLTF.

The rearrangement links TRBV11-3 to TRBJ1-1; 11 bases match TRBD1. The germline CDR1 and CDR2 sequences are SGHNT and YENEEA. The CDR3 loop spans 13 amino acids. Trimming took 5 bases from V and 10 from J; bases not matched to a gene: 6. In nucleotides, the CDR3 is TGTGCCAGCAGCCAAGGGACAGGGGGTCTAGCTTTCTTT. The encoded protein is CASSQGTGGLAFF. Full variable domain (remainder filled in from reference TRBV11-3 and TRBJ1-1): EAGVVQSPRYKIIEKKQPVAFWCNPISGHNTLYWYLQNLGQGPELLIRYENEEAVDDSQLPKDRFSAERLKGVDSTLKIQPAELGDSAVYLCASSQGTGGLAFFGQGTRLTVV.

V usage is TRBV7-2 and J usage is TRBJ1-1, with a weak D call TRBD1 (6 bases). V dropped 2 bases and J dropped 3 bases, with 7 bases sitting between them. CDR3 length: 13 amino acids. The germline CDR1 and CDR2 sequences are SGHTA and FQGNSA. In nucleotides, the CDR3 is TGTGCCAGCAGCTTAAGGGGGGACACTGAAGCTTTCTTT. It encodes CASSLRGDTEAFF.

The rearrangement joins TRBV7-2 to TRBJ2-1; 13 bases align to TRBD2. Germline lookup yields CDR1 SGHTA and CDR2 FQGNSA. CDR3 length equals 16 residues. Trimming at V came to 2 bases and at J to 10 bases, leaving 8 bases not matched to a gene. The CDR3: CASSLFRGLAGDEQFF. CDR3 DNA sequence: TGTGCCAGCAGCTTATTTAGAGGACTAGCGGGAGACGAGCAGTTCTTC. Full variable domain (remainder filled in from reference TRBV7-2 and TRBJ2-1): GAGVSQSPSNKVTEKGKDVELRCDPISGHTALYWYRQSLGQGLEFLIYFQGNSAPDKSGLPSDRFSAERTGGSVSTLTIQRTQQEDSAVYLCASSLFRGLAGDEQFFGPGTRLTVL.

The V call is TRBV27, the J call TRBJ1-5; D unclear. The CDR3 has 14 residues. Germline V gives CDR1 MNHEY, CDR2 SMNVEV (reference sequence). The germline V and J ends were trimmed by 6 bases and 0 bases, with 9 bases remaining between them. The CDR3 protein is CASSIQYSNQPQHF. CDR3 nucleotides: TGTGCCAGCAGCATCCAATATAGCAATCAGCCCCAGCATTTT.

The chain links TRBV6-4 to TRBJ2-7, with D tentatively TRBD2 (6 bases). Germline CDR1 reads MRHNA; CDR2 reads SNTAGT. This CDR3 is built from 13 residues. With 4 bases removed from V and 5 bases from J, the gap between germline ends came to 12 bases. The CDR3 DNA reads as TGTGCCAGCAGTGTCTCCCCGGGGGACGAGCAGTACTTC. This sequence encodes CASSVSPGDEQYF.

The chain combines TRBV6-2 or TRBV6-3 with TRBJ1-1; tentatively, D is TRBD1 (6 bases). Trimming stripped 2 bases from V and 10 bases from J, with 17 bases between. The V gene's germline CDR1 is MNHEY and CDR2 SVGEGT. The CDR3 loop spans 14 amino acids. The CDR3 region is CASSYRARGFGAFF. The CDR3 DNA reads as TGTGCCAGCAGTTACCGGGCCAGGGGATTCGGAGCTTTCTTT.

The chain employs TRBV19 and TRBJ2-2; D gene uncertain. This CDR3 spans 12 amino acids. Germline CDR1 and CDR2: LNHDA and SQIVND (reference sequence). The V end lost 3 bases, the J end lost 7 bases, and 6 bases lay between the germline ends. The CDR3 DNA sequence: TGTGCCAGTAGTATTGAGATCGGGGAGCTGTTTTTT. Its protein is CASSIEIGELFF. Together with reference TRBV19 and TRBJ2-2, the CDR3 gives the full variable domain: DGGITQSPKYLFRKEGQNVTLSCEQNLNHDAMYWYRQDPGQGLRLIYYSQIVNDFQKGDIAEGYSVSREKKESFPLTVTSAQKNPTAFYLCASSIEIGELFFGEGSRLTVL.

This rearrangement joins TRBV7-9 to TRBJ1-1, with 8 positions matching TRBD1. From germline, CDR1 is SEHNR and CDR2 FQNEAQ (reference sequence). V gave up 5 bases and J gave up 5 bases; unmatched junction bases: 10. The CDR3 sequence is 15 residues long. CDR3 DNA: TGTGCCAGCAGCCCGGGCAGGGGGCCTCCGACTGAAGCTTTCTTT. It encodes CASSPGRGPPTEAFF.

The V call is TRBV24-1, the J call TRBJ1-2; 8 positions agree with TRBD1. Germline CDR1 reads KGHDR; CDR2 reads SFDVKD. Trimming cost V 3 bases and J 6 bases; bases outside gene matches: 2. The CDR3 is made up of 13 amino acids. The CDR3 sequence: CATSDGRGHGYTF. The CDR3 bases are TGTGCCACCAGTGATGGCAGGGGGCATGGCTACACCTTC.

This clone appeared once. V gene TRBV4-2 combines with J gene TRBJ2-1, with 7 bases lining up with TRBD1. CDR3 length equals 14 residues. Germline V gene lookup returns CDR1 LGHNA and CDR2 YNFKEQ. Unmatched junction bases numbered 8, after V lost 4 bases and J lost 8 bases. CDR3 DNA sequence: TGTGCCAGCAGCCCTTCCCCGACAGGGTATGAGCAGTTCTTC. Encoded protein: CASSPSPTGYEQFF.

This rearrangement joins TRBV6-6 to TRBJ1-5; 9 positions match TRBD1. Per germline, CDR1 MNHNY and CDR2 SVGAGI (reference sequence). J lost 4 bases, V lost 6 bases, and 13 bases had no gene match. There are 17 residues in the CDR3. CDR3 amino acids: CASSRTGGASGNQPQHF. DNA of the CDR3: TGTGCCAGCAGCCGAACAGGGGGCGCTTCGGGGAATCAGCCCCAGCATTTT.

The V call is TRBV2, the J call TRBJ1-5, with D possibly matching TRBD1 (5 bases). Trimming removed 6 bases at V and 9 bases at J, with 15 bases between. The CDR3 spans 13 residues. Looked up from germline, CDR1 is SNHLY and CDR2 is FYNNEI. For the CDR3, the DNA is TGTGCCAGCAGCCCTCGGGGCCAATGGCCCCAGCATTTT. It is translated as CASSPRGQWPQHF.

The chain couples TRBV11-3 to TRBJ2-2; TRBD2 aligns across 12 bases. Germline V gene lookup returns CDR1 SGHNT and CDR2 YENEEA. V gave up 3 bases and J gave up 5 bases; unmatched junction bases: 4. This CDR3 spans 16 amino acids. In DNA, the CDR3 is TGTGCCAGCAGCTTGAGGACTAGCGGGGAGACCGGGGAGCTGTTTTTT. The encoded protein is CASSLRTSGETGELFF.

Here the CDR3 DNA reads TGTGCCAGTAGTATTCAAAGTTTTATAGGGACAGGGAGTTCTGGGGCCAACGTCCTGACTTTC. Translating gives CASSIQSFIGTGSSGANVLTF. The genes are TRBV19 and TRBJ2-6; 9 bases map to TRBD1. CDR3 length: 21 amino acids. Germline lookup yields CDR1 LNHDA and CDR2 SQIVND (reference sequence). J lost 1 base, V lost 3 bases, and 16 bases had no gene match.

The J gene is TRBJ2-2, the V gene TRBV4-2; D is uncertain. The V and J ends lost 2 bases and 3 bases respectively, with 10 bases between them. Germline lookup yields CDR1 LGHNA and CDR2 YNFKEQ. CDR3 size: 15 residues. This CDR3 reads CASSQLRFDTGELFF. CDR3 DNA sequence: TGTGCCAGCAGCCAATTGCGCTTTGACACCGGGGAGCTGTTTTTT.

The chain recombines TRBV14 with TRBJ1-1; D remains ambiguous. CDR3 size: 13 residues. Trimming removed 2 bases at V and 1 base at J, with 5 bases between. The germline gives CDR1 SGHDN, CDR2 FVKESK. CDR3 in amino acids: CASSQRKNTEAFF. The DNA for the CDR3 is TGTGCCAGCAGCCAAAGGAAGAACACTGAAGCTTTCTTT.

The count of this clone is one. The CDR3 spells CASSFRDRVVYEQYF. For the CDR3, the DNA is TGTGCCAGCAGTTTCCGGGACAGGGTAGTCTACGAGCAGTACTTC. The V and J genes are TRBV28 and TRBJ2-7; 9 bases are shared with TRBD1. CDR1 and CDR2 (germline): MDHEN, SYDVKM. V trimming: 3 bases; J trimming: 3 bases; junction bases outside the gene matches: 6. The CDR3 spans 15 residues. The complete variable domain, with remaining parts taken from reference TRBV28 and TRBJ2-7, reads DVKVTQSSRYLVKRTGEKVFLECVQDMDHENMFWYRQDPGLGLRLIYFSYDVKMKEKGDIPEGYSVSREKKERFSLILESASTNQTSMYLCASSFRDRVVYEQYFGPGTRLTVT.

The CDR3 sequence is CASSKQETQYF. CDR3 DNA: TGTGCCAGCAGCAAACAAGAGACCCAGTACTTC. This chain joins TRBV21-1 and TRBJ2-5. TRBV21-1 is marked as a pseudogene. This CDR3 contains 11 residues.